This T cell receptor (beta chain) was profiled in a study of T-cell reconstitution after alpha-beta-depleted transplantation in children. This sample's TCRbeta library carried unique molecular identifier barcodes. TCRdb fed the PCR reads into MiXCR, producing one record per CDR3 protein. The table includes 550,000 to 800,000 distinct CDR3 sequences, about an eighth detected once. General study findings and limits: At one year after transplant, newly produced T cells mostly accounted for T-cell counts and diversity.

This clonotype has ten or more counts. As yet, its antigen is unknown. Germline V gene data show CDR1 as SQVTM and CDR2 as ANQGSEA. V trimming: 6 bases; J trimming: 1 base; junction bases outside the gene matches: 4. CDR3 length: 14 amino acids. The source material was PBMCs, sampled before TCRalphabeta/CD19-depleted stem cell transplant. The rearrangement joins TRBV29-1 to TRBJ2-2; 8 positions match TRBD2. This receptor was obtained from a girl aged 2-10 years with congenital amegakaryocytic thrombocytopenia, due to receive a stem cell transplant. The CDR3 nucleotides read TGCAGCGTCCTTAGCGGGGTGAACACCGGGGAGCTGTTTTTT. It is translated as CSVLSGVNTGELFF.